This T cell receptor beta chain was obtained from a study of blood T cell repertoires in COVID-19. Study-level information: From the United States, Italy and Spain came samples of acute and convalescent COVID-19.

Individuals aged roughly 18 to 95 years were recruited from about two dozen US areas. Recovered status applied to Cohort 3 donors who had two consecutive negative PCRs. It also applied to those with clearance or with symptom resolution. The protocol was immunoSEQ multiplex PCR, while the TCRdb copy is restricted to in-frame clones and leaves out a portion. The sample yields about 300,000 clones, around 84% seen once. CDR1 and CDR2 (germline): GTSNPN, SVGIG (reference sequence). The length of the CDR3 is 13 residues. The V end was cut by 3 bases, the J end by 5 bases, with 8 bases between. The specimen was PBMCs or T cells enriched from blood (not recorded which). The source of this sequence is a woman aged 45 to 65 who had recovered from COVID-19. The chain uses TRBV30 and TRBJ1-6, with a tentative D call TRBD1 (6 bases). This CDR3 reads CAWRRDNNSPLHF. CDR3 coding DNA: TGTGCCTGGAGACGGGACAATAATTCACCCCTCCACTTT.